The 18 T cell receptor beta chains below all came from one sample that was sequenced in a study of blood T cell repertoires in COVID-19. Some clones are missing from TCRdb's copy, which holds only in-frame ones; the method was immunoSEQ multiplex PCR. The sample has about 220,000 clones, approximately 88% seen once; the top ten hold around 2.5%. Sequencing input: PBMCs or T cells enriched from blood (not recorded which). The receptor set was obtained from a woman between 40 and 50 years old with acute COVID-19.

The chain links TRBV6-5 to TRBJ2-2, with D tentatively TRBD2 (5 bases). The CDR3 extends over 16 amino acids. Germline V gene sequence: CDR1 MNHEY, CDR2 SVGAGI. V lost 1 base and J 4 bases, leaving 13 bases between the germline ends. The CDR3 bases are TGTGCCAGCAGTTACTTGCGGATTAGCGTCACCGGGGAGCTGTTTTTT. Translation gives CASSYLRISVTGELFF.

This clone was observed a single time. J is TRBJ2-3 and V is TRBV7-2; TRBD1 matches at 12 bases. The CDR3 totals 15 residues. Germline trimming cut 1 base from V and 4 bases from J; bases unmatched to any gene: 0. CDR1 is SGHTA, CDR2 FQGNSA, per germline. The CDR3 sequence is CASSLGDRGPDTQYF. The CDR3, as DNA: TGTGCCAGCAGCTTAGGGGACAGGGGGCCAGATACGCAGTATTTT.

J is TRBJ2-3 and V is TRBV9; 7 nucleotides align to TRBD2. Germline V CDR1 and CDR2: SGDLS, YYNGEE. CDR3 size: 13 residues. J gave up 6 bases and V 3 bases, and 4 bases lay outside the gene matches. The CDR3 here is CASSGTRLDTQYF. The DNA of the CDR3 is TGTGCCAGCAGCGGGACTAGGCTCGATACGCAGTATTTT.

The CDR3 DNA follows: TGTGCCACCAGCGGGGGGGGGTCTGCGGCTCAGGATACGCAGTATTTT. Translating it yields CATSGGGSAAQDTQYF. The chain combines TRBV24-1 with TRBJ2-3, with TRBD2 matching over 8 bases. This CDR3 is built from 16 residues. V was clipped by 7 bases and J by 6 bases; unmatched bases: 14. Germline assignment: CDR1 KGHDR and CDR2 SFDVKD.

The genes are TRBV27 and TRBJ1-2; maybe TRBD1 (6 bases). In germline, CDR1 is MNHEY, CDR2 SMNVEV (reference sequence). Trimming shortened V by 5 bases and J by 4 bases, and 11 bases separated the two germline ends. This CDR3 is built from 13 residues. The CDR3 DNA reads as TGTGCCAGCAGTCCCACAGGGTTCTATGGCTACACCTTC. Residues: CASSPTGFYGYTF.

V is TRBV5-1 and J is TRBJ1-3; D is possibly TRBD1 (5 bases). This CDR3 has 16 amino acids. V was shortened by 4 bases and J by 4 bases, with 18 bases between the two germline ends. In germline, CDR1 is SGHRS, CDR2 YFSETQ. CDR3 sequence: CASSPRPGPGGNTIYF. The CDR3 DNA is TGCGCCAGCAGCCCCAGGCCAGGGCCAGGGGGAAACACCATATATTTT. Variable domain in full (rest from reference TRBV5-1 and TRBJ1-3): KAGVTQTPRYLIKTRGQQVTLSCSPISGHRSVSWYQQTPGQGLQFLFEYFSETQRNKGNFPGRFSGRQFSNSRSEMNVSTLELGDSALYLCASSPRPGPGGNTIYFGEGSWLTVV.

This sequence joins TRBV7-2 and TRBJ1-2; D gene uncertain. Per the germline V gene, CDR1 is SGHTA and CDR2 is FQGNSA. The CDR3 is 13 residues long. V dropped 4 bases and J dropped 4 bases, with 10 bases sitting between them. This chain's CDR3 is CASSYEVGYGYTF. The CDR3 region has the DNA TGTGCCAGCAGCTACGAGGTGGGCTATGGCTACACCTTC. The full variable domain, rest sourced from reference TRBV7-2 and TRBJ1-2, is GAGVSQSPSNKVTEKGKDVELRCDPISGHTALYWYRQSLGQGLEFLIYFQGNSAPDKSGLPSDRFSAERTGGSVSTLTIQRTQQEDSAVYLCASSYEVGYGYTFGSGTRLTVV.

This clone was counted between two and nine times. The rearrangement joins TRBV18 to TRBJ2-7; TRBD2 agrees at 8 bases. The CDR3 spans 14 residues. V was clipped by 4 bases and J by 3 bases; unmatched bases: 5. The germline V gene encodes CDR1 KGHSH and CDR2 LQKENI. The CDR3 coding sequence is TGTGCCAGCTCACTAGGACTAGCTAGCTACGAGCAGTACGTC. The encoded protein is CASSLGLASYEQYV.

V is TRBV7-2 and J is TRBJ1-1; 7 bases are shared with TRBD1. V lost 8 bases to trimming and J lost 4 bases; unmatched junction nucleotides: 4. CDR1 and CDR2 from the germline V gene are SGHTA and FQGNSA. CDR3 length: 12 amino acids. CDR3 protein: CASQQGPTEAFF. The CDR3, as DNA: TGTGCCAGCCAACAGGGGCCCACTGAAGCTTTCTTT.

CDR3 in DNA: TGTGCCAGCTCACCACGGACATCATCGAACACCGGGGAGCTGTTTTTT. Translation: CASSPRTSSNTGELFF. The chain links TRBV18 to TRBJ2-2; D is perhaps TRBD1 (5 bases). The CDR3 is made up of 16 amino acids. The germline gives CDR1 KGHSH, CDR2 LQKENI. V was clipped by 1 base and J by 0 bases, with 9 bases between them.

The CDR3 sequence is CASSQDLNYGYTF. The CDR3 DNA reads TGCGCCAGCAGCCAAGACCTGAACTATGGCTACACCTTC. The chain joins TRBV4-3 to TRBJ1-2; no definite D call. This CDR3 has 13 residues. V was shortened by 0 bases and J by 2 bases, with 4 bases between the two germline ends. Germline CDR1 is LGHNA and CDR2 is YSLEER.

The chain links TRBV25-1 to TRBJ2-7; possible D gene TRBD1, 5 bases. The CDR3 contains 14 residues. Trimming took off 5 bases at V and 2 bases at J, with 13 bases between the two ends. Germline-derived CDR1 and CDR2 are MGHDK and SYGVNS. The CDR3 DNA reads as TGTGCCAGCAGTTCCAGGGATTATCCCTACGAGCAGTACGTC. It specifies CASSSRDYPYEQYV.

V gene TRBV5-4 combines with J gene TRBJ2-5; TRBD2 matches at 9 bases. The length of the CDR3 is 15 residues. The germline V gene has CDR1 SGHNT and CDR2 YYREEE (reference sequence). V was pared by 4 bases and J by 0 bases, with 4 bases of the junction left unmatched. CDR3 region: CASSPSGTNQETQYF. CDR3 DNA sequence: TGTGCCAGCAGCCCTAGCGGGACTAACCAAGAGACCCAGTACTTC.

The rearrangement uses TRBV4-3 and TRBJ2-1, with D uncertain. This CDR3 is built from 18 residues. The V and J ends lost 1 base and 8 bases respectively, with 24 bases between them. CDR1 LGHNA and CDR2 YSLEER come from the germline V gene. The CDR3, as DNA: TGCGCCAGCAGCCAAGTGTCCGGTGGATGGCTGGGCACCGATGAGCAGTTCTTC. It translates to CASSQVSGGWLGTDEQFF.

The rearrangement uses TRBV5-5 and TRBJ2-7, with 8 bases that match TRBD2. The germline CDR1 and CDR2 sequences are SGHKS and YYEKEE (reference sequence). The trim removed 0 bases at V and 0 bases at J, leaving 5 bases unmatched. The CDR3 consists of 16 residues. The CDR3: CASSLEGSGVSYEQYV. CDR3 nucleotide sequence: TGTGCCAGCAGCTTGGAAGGTAGCGGGGTCTCCTACGAGCAGTACGTC.

CDR3 amino acids: CASSAGTGKTDTQYF. The CDR3 DNA is TGTGCCAGCTCCGCCGGGACAGGGAAAACAGATACGCAGTATTTT. The V and J genes are TRBV18 and TRBJ2-3; TRBD1 aligns across 9 bases. This CDR3 is built from 15 residues. Unmatched junction bases numbered 7, after V lost 6 bases and J lost 3 bases. Germline CDR1 and CDR2: KGHSH and LQKENI.

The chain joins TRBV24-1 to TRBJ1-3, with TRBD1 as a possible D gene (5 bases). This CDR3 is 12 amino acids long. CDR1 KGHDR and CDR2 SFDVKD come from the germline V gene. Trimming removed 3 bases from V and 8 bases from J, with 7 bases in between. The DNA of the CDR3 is TGTGCCACCAGTGATCGGGGGGACACCATATATTTT. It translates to CATSDRGDTIYF.

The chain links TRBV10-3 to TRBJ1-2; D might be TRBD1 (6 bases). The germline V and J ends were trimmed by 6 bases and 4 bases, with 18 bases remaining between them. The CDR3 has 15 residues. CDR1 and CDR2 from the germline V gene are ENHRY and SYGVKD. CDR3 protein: CAISPLTGLLYGYTF. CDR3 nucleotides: TGTGCCATCAGCCCCCTAACAGGGCTCCTCTATGGCTACACCTTC.